This entry lists 21 T cell receptor beta chains sequenced from one sample in a study of T cells in Graves' hyperthyroidism and ophthalmopathy. RNA transcripts were the template for amplifying TCR beta CDR3 regions. A set of HTBI primers served as the primers for a first-round RT-PCR of the TCR CDR3. TCRdb fed the multiplex PCR reads into MiXCR, producing one record per CDR3 protein. The sample lists some 250,000 distinct CDR3 sequences; about 14% were seen once. Material for sequencing was blood. The receptors were gathered from a middle-aged woman with Graves' hyperthyroidism that later progressed to Graves' ophthalmopathy.

Notes on this clonotype: This could be a read error, since a much larger clone is one nucleotide away. No conserved phenylalanine or tryptophan is present at the end of the CDR3, so a read error is the likely explanation. V is TRBV20-1 and J is TRBJ1-1; D might be TRBD1 (5 bases). This CDR3 is built from 12 residues. Per the germline V gene, CDR1 is DFQATT and CDR2 is SNEGSKA (reference sequence). With 1 base removed from V and 10 bases from J, the gap between germline ends came to 13 bases. CDR3 sequence reads: CSARAGPGRAFI. In DNA form, the CDR3 reads TGCAGTGCTAGAGCCGGACCGGGACGAGCTTTCATT.

The sample holds many counts of this clonotype. V usage is TRBV10-3 and J usage is TRBJ2-6; D is uncertain. This CDR3 is built from 14 residues. CDR1 is ENHRY, CDR2 SYGVKD, per germline. V lost 3 bases to trimming and J lost 3 bases, with 6 bases between them. CDR3 sequence (DNA): TGTGCCATCAGTGATGTAGGTGGGGCCAACGTCCTGACTTTC. As protein: CAISDVGGANVLTF.

V is TRBV4-1 and J is TRBJ2-6; 7 nucleotides match TRBD2. After removal of 8 bases from V and 1 base from J, the junction contained 14 bases not matched to a gene. The length of the CDR3 is 18 residues. Germline V gene sequence: CDR1 MGHRA, CDR2 YSYEKL. CDR3 coding DNA: TGCGCCAGCCTCAAGGGACTACCCCCCTTGTCTGGGGCCAACGTCCTGACTTTC. Translation: CASLKGLPPLSGANVLTF.

This clonotype showed up many times. This rearrangement joins TRBV24-1 to TRBJ2-1; TRBD2 matches at 8 bases. The CDR3 consists of 15 residues. V trimming: 4 bases; J trimming: 7 bases; junction bases outside the gene matches: 8. CDR1 KGHDR and CDR2 SFDVKD come from the germline V gene. CDR3 nucleotides: TGTGCCACCAGTGACAATAACCCTAGCGGGAATGAGCAGTTCTTC. This translates into CATSDNNPSGNEQFF.

This clonotype was counted at least ten times. The rearrangement uses TRBV7-9 and TRBJ2-1; D may be TRBD2 (6 bases). Per the germline V gene, CDR1 is SEHNR and CDR2 is FQNEAQ (reference sequence). CDR3 size: 13 residues. Trimming removed 6 bases at V and 4 bases at J, with 10 bases between. The CDR3 DNA reads as TGTGCCAGCAGTGGAGGGCAATACAATGAGCAGTTCTTC. Translation gives CASSGGQYNEQFF.

This clonotype was seen ten or more times. The chain carries TRBV27 and TRBJ1-6, with D maybe TRBD1 (5 bases). The V end was cut by 8 bases, the J end by 5 bases, with 13 bases between. CDR1 and CDR2 from the germline V gene are MNHEY and SMNVEV (reference sequence). The CDR3 covers 14 residues. CDR3 protein: CASSWGRNNSPLHF. The CDR3 nucleotides read TGTGCCAGCTCTTGGGGCAGGAATAATTCACCCCTCCACTTT.

This clonotype came up many times. The CDR3 loop reads CSAEGLAAYEQYF. The CDR3 DNA reads as TGCAGTGCAGAAGGACTAGCGGCCTACGAGCAGTACTTC. J is TRBJ2-7 and V is TRBV20-1, with 10 positions matching TRBD2. With 6 bases clipped from V and 2 bases from J, the junction kept 4 bases outside the gene matches. CDR1 and CDR2 from the germline V gene are DFQATT and SNEGSKA (reference sequence). The length of the CDR3 is 13 residues.

Of note for this clonotype: A much larger clone sits a single nucleotide away, making a read error possible. The chain joins TRBV19 to TRBJ2-1, with TRBD2 matching 11 bases. This CDR3 is 16 amino acids long. Germline lookup yields CDR1 LNHDA and CDR2 SQIVND (reference sequence). The CDR3 reads CASRDGLAGSYNEQSF. The CDR3 nucleotides read TGTGCCAGTAGAGACGGACTAGCGGGCTCCTACAATGAGCAGTCCTTC.

This clonotype was observed many times. This rearrangement joins TRBV20-1 to TRBJ2-2, with 14 bases lining up with TRBD2. The germline CDR1 and CDR2 sequences are DFQATT and SNEGSKA (reference sequence). Trimming at V came to 0 bases and at J to 3 bases, leaving 12 bases not matched to a gene. This CDR3 comprises 20 residues. DNA for the CDR3: TGCAGTGCTAGAGAGAGTTTGGGGACTAGCGGGAGTACGGACACCGGGGAGCTGTTTTTT. It translates to CSARESLGTSGSTDTGELFF.

This clonotype was observed many times. For the CDR3, the DNA is TGTGCCAGCAGCTCCCGAGTTCTCGGCGAGCAGTACTTC. Protein sequence: CASSSRVLGEQYF. The rearrangement links TRBV14 to TRBJ2-7; unclear D gene. In germline, CDR1 is SGHDN, CDR2 FVKESK. Trimming removed 5 bases at V and 6 bases at J, with 14 bases between. The CDR3 covers 13 residues. Looking up the rest from reference TRBV14 and TRBJ2-7 gives the full variable domain: EAGVTQFPSHSVIEKGQTVTLRCDPISGHDNLYWYRRVMGKEIKFLLHFVKESKQDESGMPNNRFLAERTGGTYSTLKVQPAELEDSGVYFCASSSRVLGEQYFGPGTRLTVT.

This clonotype was detected ten times or more. This rearrangement joins TRBV20-1 to TRBJ2-2, with 9 bases lining up with TRBD2. The junction had 2 bases not matched to a gene; V was cut back by 2 bases and J by 4 bases. Germline CDR1 and CDR2: DFQATT and SNEGSKA (reference sequence). CDR3 length equals 14 residues. CDR3 amino acids: CSARPAGGTGELFF. The CDR3 coding sequence is TGCAGTGCTAGACCAGCGGGAGGCACCGGGGAGCTGTTTTTT.

Many counts were recorded for this clonotype. The V and J genes are TRBV11-2 and TRBJ2-3; the D gene could be TRBD1 or TRBD2 (5 bases each). There are 16 residues in the CDR3. Germline V CDR1 and CDR2: SGHAT, FQNNGV. The V end lost 1 base, the J end lost 3 bases, and 14 bases lay between the germline ends. The CDR3 here is CASSLGFDWGTDTQYF. CDR3 bases: TGTGCCAGCAGCTTAGGTTTTGACTGGGGGACAGATACGCAGTATTTT.

This clonotype was recorded a few times. The rearrangement links TRBV29-1 to TRBJ1-1; D gene ambiguous. In germline, CDR1 is SQVTM, CDR2 ANQGSEA. The V and J ends lost 1 base and 12 bases respectively, with 9 bases between them. The CDR3 runs 10 residues. CDR3 DNA sequence: TGCAGCGTTGAAGCGAGAATGACTTTCTTT. It translates to CSVEARMTFF.

As regards this clonotype: This clone may be a read error of a much larger clone one base away. This chain uses TRBV5-6 with TRBJ1-4; D uncertain. The V gene's germline CDR1 is SGHDT and CDR2 YYEEEE. This CDR3 has 15 amino acids. The CDR3: CASSLAGATNEKMFF. CDR3 coding DNA: TGTGCCAGCAGCTTGGCCGGCGCAACTAATGAAAAAATGTTTTTT.

The chain has TRBV2 and TRBJ2-3; tentatively, D is TRBD1 (5 bases). Per germline, CDR1 SNHLY and CDR2 FYNNEI. The V end lost 6 bases, the J end lost 0 bases, and 13 bases lay between the germline ends. This CDR3 contains 15 residues. CDR3 region: CASSDSSLSTDTQYF. The CDR3 DNA reads as TGTGCCAGCAGCGACAGTTCCTTAAGCACAGATACGCAGTATTTT.

This clonotype came up many times. The chain joins TRBV13 to TRBJ1-3; D unresolved. The CDR3 extends over 13 amino acids. Per the germline V gene, CDR1 is PRHDT and CDR2 is FYEKMQ (reference sequence). V was pared by 3 bases and J by 5 bases, with 8 bases between. The CDR3 coding sequence is TGTGCCAGCAGCTTTATGGGTAGAAACACCATATATTTT. This sequence encodes CASSFMGRNTIYF.

This clonotype was counted many times. The chain uses TRBV3-1 and TRBJ1-6; no firm D call. The length of the CDR3 is 16 residues. In germline, CDR1 is LGHDT, CDR2 YNNKEL (reference sequence). Trimming took 3 bases from V and 0 from J, leaving 9 bases between them. The CDR3 loop is CASSQGTSSYNSPLHF. The CDR3 DNA reads TGTGCCAGCAGCCAGGGTACGAGCTCCTATAATTCACCCCTCCACTTT.

In its sample, this clonotype was seen many times. V gene TRBV28 combines with J gene TRBJ2-7; tentative D call: TRBD2 (5 bases). The CDR3 is 14 amino acids. Trimming took 6 bases from V and 0 from J, leaving 12 bases between them. Germline V gene sequence: CDR1 MDHEN, CDR2 SYDVKM. The CDR3 is CASSDGISSYEQYF. The CDR3 DNA follows: TGTGCCAGCAGCGACGGGATAAGCTCCTACGAGCAGTACTTC.

This clonotype was seen at least ten times. The chain joins TRBV18 to TRBJ2-7, with D possibly being TRBD1 (6 bases). The germline CDR1 and CDR2 sequences are KGHSH and LQKENI. The CDR3 is 13 residues long. V dropped 3 bases and J dropped 10 bases, with 16 bases sitting between them. The CDR3 region has the DNA TGTGCCAGCTCACCGAAAACAGGGTCGGGTCAGTACTTC. Its protein is CASSPKTGSGQYF. Full variable domain (outside the CDR3, taken from reference TRBV18 and TRBJ2-7): NAGVMQNPRHLVRRRGQEARLRCSPMKGHSHVYWYRQLPEEGLKFMVYLQKENIIDESGMPKERFSAEFPKEGPSILRIQQVVRGDSAAYFCASSPKTGSGQYFGPGTRLTVT.

This clonotype showed up many times. This chain uses TRBV4-1 with TRBJ2-5, with D uncertain. V gave up 0 bases and J gave up 2 bases, with 13 bases separating them. Germline loops: CDR1 MGHRA, CDR2 YSYEKL. This CDR3 has 16 amino acids. The CDR3 nucleotides are TGCGCCAGCAGCCAAGATATTGTACAGAGACAAGAGACCCAGTACTTC. Protein: CASSQDIVQRQETQYF.

This clonotype was found many times. The gene calls are TRBV30 and TRBJ1-6; 7 bases match TRBD1. From germline, CDR1 is GTSNPN and CDR2 SVGIG (reference sequence). The V gene end was trimmed by 1 base and the J gene end by 3 bases; junction bases not matched to a gene: 3. The CDR3 has 15 amino acids. The CDR3 nucleotides read TGTGCCTGGAGTGCCCGGACAGGCTATAATTCACCCCTCCACTTT. Protein: CAWSARTGYNSPLHF.